This T cell receptor beta chain originates from a study of cytomegalovirus exposure and HLA in healthy donors. Overall study: An earlier analysis found 120 million or so unique TCR beta sequences from about 190 million T cells.

About this clone: Its antigen is as yet unknown.

Vbeta (60) and Jbeta (13) primers were used in the PCR. Some clones are missing from TCRdb's copy, which holds only in-frame ones; the method was immunoSEQ multiplex PCR. The table shows under 150,000 clones, with roughly 80% occurring only once. General observations from the study: Clonal expansion, a later analysis showed, was greater in HLA-associated TCR beta chains than in equally common others. Most TCR sequences were uncommon, yet certain public TCRs appeared in many donors.

Germline-derived CDR1 and CDR2 are SQVTM and ANQGSEA. This CDR3 is 13 amino acids long. J was trimmed by 6 bases and V by 6 bases; bases with no gene match: 6. This TCR derives from a man under 40 in good health and CMV-seronegative. The chain uses TRBV29-1 and TRBJ2-1; 9 nucleotides match TRBD2. Sequenced sample: PBMCs. This CDR3 is CSVHGLATNEQFF. CDR3 nucleotides: TGCAGCGTCCATGGACTAGCGACCAATGAGCAGTTCTTC.